What follows are 30 T cell receptor beta chains derived from one specimen sequenced in a study of blood T cell repertoires in COVID-19. Some clones are missing from TCRdb's copy, which holds only in-frame ones; the method was immunoSEQ multiplex PCR. The repertoire has tens of thousands of clones, 70% to 85% of them found once; the top ten carry approximately 25%. The specimen sequenced was peripheral blood. The receptors come from a human donor with acute or convalescent COVID-19. The donor label of this sample is uncertain.

The chain couples TRBV14 to TRBJ2-3; 8 bases align to TRBD2. The CDR3 has 13 residues. Unmatched junction bases numbered 4, after V lost 4 bases and J lost 7 bases. The V gene's germline CDR1 is SGHDN and CDR2 FVKESK. The CDR3 nucleotides are TGTGCCAGCAGCCCAGGACTAGCCCATACGCAGTATTTT. Protein: CASSPGLAHTQYF.

The chain is built from TRBV6-5 and TRBJ2-5; D may be TRBD1 (5 bases). Germline loops: CDR1 MNHEY, CDR2 SVGAGI. Trimming took 0 bases from V and 6 from J, leaving 11 bases between them. This CDR3 comprises 14 residues. This CDR3 reads CASSYSTQGQTQYF. CDR3 bases: TGTGCCAGCAGTTACTCGACCCAGGGCCAGACCCAGTACTTC.

V usage is TRBV5-1 and J usage is TRBJ1-4, with D perhaps matching TRBD1 (5 bases). The CDR3 has 15 residues. Germline values: CDR1 SGHRS, CDR2 YFSETQ. V was trimmed by 5 bases and J by 0 bases, leaving 11 bases between them. CDR3 protein: CASRDSGTTNEKLFF. The CDR3 nucleotides read TGCGCCAGCAGGGATTCAGGGACAACTAATGAAAAACTGTTTTTT.

The CDR3 coding sequence is TGTGCCAGCGGCCCGACAGGGGTGAGGGAGCTGTTTTTT. Protein: CASGPTGVRELFF. The chain employs TRBV5-6 and TRBJ2-2, with 8 bases aligning to TRBD1. Per the germline V gene, CDR1 is SGHDT and CDR2 is YYEEEE. CDR3 length: 13 amino acids. V trimming: 7 bases; J trimming: 9 bases; junction bases outside the gene matches: 8. The full variable domain, its missing parts supplied by reference TRBV5-6 and TRBJ2-2, is DAGVTQSPTHLIKTRGQQVTLRCSPKSGHDTVSWYQQALGQGPQFIFQYYEEEERQRGNFPDRFSGHQFPNYSSELNVNALLLGDSALYLCASGPTGVRELFFGEGSRLTVL.

The chain has TRBV7-9 and TRBJ2-5, with TRBD1 as a possible D gene (5 bases). The germline V gene encodes CDR1 SEHNR and CDR2 FQNEAQ (reference sequence). V was pared by 2 bases and J by 5 bases, with 12 bases between. This CDR3 comprises 14 residues. CDR3 region: CASSLRAGLETQYF. DNA of the CDR3: TGTGCCAGCAGCTTACGCGCAGGGTTGGAGACCCAGTACTTC.

V is TRBV2 and J is TRBJ1-4, with 10 bases aligning to TRBD1. The junction had 15 bases not matched to a gene; V was cut back by 9 bases and J by 8 bases. Germline CDR1 and CDR2: SNHLY and FYNNEI. The CDR3 extends over 16 amino acids. The CDR3 DNA sequence: TGTGCCAGTCCGGTGGGACAGGGGACCGGCGGCGAAAAACTGTTTTTT. Encoded protein: CASPVGQGTGGEKLFF.

The chain recombines TRBV19 with TRBJ1-1; D gene ambiguous. The CDR3 extends over 13 amino acids. Germline CDR1 is LNHDA and CDR2 is SQIVND (reference sequence). The ends were cut back, 3 bases at V and 7 bases at J, with 12 bases in the middle. In DNA form, the CDR3 reads TGTGCCAGTAGTATGGATCGAGGTAGTGAAGCTTTCTTT. Protein: CASSMDRGSEAFF.

CDR3 coding DNA: TGCGCCAGCAACCCTGGCGGGGCGTCTGGGGCCAACGTCCTGACTTTC. Protein product: CASNPGGASGANVLTF. The rearrangement joins TRBV5-1 to TRBJ2-6; D is possibly TRBD2 (6 bases). Trimming shortened V by 6 bases and J by 1 base, and 14 bases separated the two germline ends. This CDR3 is built from 16 residues. CDR1 SGHRS and CDR2 YFSETQ come from the germline V gene.

This chain joins TRBV6-1 and TRBJ1-2; D is undetermined. There are 12 residues in the CDR3. Trimming pared 0 bases from V and 5 bases from J, leaving 4 bases between. Germline V gene lookup returns CDR1 MNHNS and CDR2 SASEGT. The CDR3: CASSEAQYGYTF. For the CDR3, the DNA is TGTGCCAGCAGTGAAGCTCAATATGGCTACACCTTC.

In this sample, this clone turned up a few times. The chain uses TRBV5-5 and TRBJ2-7; D is possibly TRBD1 (6 bases). The CDR3 contains 15 residues. V dropped 2 bases and J dropped 3 bases, with 15 bases sitting between them. The germline V gene encodes CDR1 SGHKS and CDR2 YYEKEE (reference sequence). CDR3 amino acids: CASSFHLRTVYEQYF. The DNA of the CDR3 is TGTGCCAGCAGCTTTCACCTCCGGACAGTCTACGAGCAGTACTTC.

The rearrangement links TRBV10-3 to TRBJ2-3; weak D call: TRBD2 (5 bases). CDR1 ENHRY and CDR2 SYGVKD come from the germline V gene. This CDR3 has 11 residues. The V gene lost 2 bases and the J gene lost 10 bases, with 7 bases spanning the gap. CDR3 residues: CAISELGAQYF. DNA for the CDR3: TGTGCCATCAGTGAGCTCGGGGCGCAGTATTTT.

This clone was detected only a few times. The chain links TRBV7-3 to TRBJ2-3; 14 bases agree with TRBD2. This CDR3 has 16 residues. Per germline, CDR1 SGHTA and CDR2 FQGTGA. V shed 5 bases and J 6 bases; nucleotides not matched to a gene: 7. The CDR3 here is CASSRGLAGERDTQYF. The CDR3 nucleotides are TGTGCCAGCAGCAGGGGACTAGCGGGAGAGAGGGATACGCAGTATTTT.

The chain employs TRBV27 and TRBJ2-1, with TRBD2 matching 7 bases. J gave up 2 bases and V 7 bases, and 14 bases lay outside the gene matches. The CDR3 covers 17 residues. Per germline, CDR1 MNHEY and CDR2 SMNVEV (reference sequence). The CDR3 nucleotides are TGTGCCAGCACGAACTTCTTGGGGGGGGGTGCCTACAATGAGCAGTTCTTC. Amino acid sequence: CASTNFLGGGAYNEQFF.

In DNA, the CDR3 is TGCGCCAGCAGCTCCGACAGCGCGAACACTGAAGCTTTCTTT. It encodes CASSSDSANTEAFF. This chain joins TRBV5-1 and TRBJ1-1, with TRBD1 as a possible D gene (5 bases). Germline values: CDR1 SGHRS, CDR2 YFSETQ. This CDR3 comprises 14 residues. Trimming took off 3 bases at V and 1 base at J, with 10 bases between the two ends.

This clone has only one observation. The chain uses TRBV5-1 and TRBJ1-1; D is unresolved. In germline, CDR1 is SGHRS, CDR2 YFSETQ. The V end lost 1 base, the J end lost 2 bases, and 12 bases lay between the germline ends. This CDR3 has 15 residues. CDR3 DNA: TGCGCCAGCAGCTTGCGACGGAGCGGTAACACTGAAGCTTTCTTT. This codes for CASSLRRSGNTEAFF.

The CDR3 DNA is TGTGCCAGCAGCCTCCTCCCCGGGAGGACCTACGAGCAGTACTTC. Its translation: CASSLLPGRTYEQYF. V usage is TRBV3-1 (or the pseudogene TRBV3-2) and J usage is TRBJ2-7; 7 nucleotides line up with TRBD2. After removal of 4 bases from V and 2 bases from J, the junction contained 8 bases not matched to a gene. CDR1 and CDR2 (germline): LGHDT, YNNKEL (reference sequence). The CDR3 runs to 15 residues.

This clone was counted once. The sample holds other DNA sequences that translate to the same CDR3. The rearrangement uses TRBV15 and TRBJ2-3; no clear D gene. Between the trimmed V and J ends, which lost 0 bases and 2 bases, there was a span of 9 bases. Germline CDR1 reads LNHNV; CDR2 reads YYDKDF (reference sequence). CDR3 length: 15 residues. CDR3 nucleotide sequence: TGTGCCACCAGCAGAGATAGATCGTCCACAGATACGCAGTATTTT. Protein sequence: CATSRDRSSTDTQYF.

The chain combines TRBV4-3 with TRBJ1-2, with 9 bases fitting TRBD1. Germline V gene sequence: CDR1 LGHNA, CDR2 YSLEER. V trimming: 9 bases; J trimming: 4 bases; junction bases outside the gene matches: 9. The length of the CDR3 is 14 residues. CDR3 DNA: TGCGCCAGTACAACACAGGGGGCGGGCTATGGCTACACCTTC. Its protein product is CASTTQGAGYGYTF.

This chain joins TRBV5-4 and TRBJ1-1, with 7 bases identical to TRBD1. The CDR3 is 15 residues long. The germline CDR1 and CDR2 sequences are SGHNT and YYREEE (reference sequence). The V gene end was trimmed by 2 bases and the J gene end by 7 bases; junction bases not matched to a gene: 11. CDR3 sequence reads: CASSFRRDRAVEAFF. CDR3 bases: TGTGCCAGCAGCTTCAGGAGAGACAGGGCTGTTGAAGCTTTCTTT.

Here the CDR3 reads CASSSGINWEAFF. The CDR3, as DNA: TGTGCCAGCAGTTCCGGGATTAATTGGGAAGCTTTCTTT. The chain couples TRBV27 to TRBJ1-1; D ambiguous. V was pared by 4 bases and J by 8 bases, with 14 bases between. The V gene's germline CDR1 is MNHEY and CDR2 SMNVEV (reference sequence). The CDR3 consists of 13 residues.

The gene calls are TRBV30 and TRBJ1-1, with unresolved D. The V gene lost 7 bases and the J gene lost 1 base, with 7 bases spanning the gap. CDR3 length: 11 amino acids. The germline V gene encodes CDR1 GTSNPN and CDR2 SVGIG (reference sequence). The CDR3 bases are TGTGCCTTCACACCGAACACTGAAGCTTTCTTT. Protein: CAFTPNTEAFF.

This chain uses TRBV28 with TRBJ2-7; TRBD2 matches at 8 bases. Germline V lookup: CDR1 MDHEN, CDR2 SYDVKM. There are 15 residues in the CDR3. Trimming at V came to 3 bases and at J to 0 bases, leaving 4 bases not matched to a gene. Here the CDR3 reads CASSFLAGSSYEQYF. Written as DNA, the CDR3 is TGTGCCAGCAGTTTCCTAGCGGGTTCCTCCTACGAGCAGTACTTC.

This chain uses TRBV5-6 with TRBJ2-3, with TRBD2 matching over 7 bases. Germline CDR1 and CDR2: SGHDT and YYEEEE. The CDR3 extends over 16 amino acids. Losses at the gene ends were 2 bases for V and 0 bases for J; bases not matched to a gene: 6. The DNA for the CDR3 is TGTGCCAGCAGCTTCTCACTAGCGCCAAGCACAGATACGCAGTATTTT. It codes for CASSFSLAPSTDTQYF.

The gene calls are TRBV5-1 and TRBJ2-5; D uncertain. CDR3 length equals 15 residues. V was cut by 0 bases and J by 1 base, with 10 bases left in between. CDR1 and CDR2 from the germline V gene are SGHRS and YFSETQ. Here the CDR3 reads CASSLGASTQETQYF. CDR3 in DNA: TGCGCCAGCAGCTTGGGGGCGTCGACCCAAGAGACCCAGTACTTC.

The gene calls are TRBV6-1 and TRBJ2-1, with 9 bases lining up with TRBD2. V lost 4 bases to trimming and J lost 9 bases; unmatched junction nucleotides: 19. Germline CDR1 MNHNS, CDR2 SASEGT. This CDR3 contains 18 residues. The CDR3 sequence is CASSAVVLPSGAGGEQFF. For the CDR3, the DNA is TGTGCCAGCAGTGCAGTCGTTCTACCTAGCGGGGCCGGAGGTGAGCAGTTCTTC.

The chain has TRBV3-1 (or the pseudogene TRBV3-2) and TRBJ1-2; TRBD1 might be the D (6 bases). Trimming left V 8 bases short and J 7 bases short, with 14 bases between. CDR3 length: 12 residues. The germline CDR1 and CDR2 sequences are LGHDT and YNNKEL (reference sequence). The CDR3 DNA follows: TGTGCCAGCCACGAAGGGGGTGGTGGCTACACCTTC. Translating gives CASHEGGGGYTF.

The rearrangement links TRBV12-3 or TRBV12-4 to TRBJ2-7, with D possibly matching TRBD1 (6 bases). This CDR3 has 12 residues. Trimming cost V 6 bases and J 6 bases, with 12 bases left between them. In DNA form, the CDR3 reads TGTGCCAGCAGAAAACAGGGCTCCGAGCAGTACTTC. Translating gives CASRKQGSEQYF.

The V call is TRBV5-1, the J call TRBJ1-6; the D gene is possibly TRBD1 (5 bases). Germline values: CDR1 SGHRS, CDR2 YFSETQ. This CDR3 is 17 amino acids long. Trimming shortened V by 2 bases and J by 4 bases, and 16 bases separated the two germline ends. The CDR3, as DNA: TGCGCCAGCAGCTTCGGTTCGGCGACAGATTATAATTCACCCCTCCACTTT. The encoded protein is CASSFGSATDYNSPLHF.

The chain is built from TRBV3-1 (or the pseudogene TRBV3-2) and TRBJ2-1, with 8 bases fitting TRBD2. Germline V gives CDR1 LGHDT, CDR2 YNNKEL (reference sequence). CDR3 length: 12 residues. V trimming: 1 base; J trimming: 15 bases; junction bases outside the gene matches: 5. The CDR3 bases are TGTGCCAGCAGCCAAGCCGGACGGGGGGGGTTCTTC. It encodes CASSQAGRGGFF.

The chain is built from TRBV6-5 and TRBJ2-5, with 10 positions matching TRBD2. The CDR3 extends over 16 amino acids. CDR1 is MNHEY, CDR2 SVGAGI, per germline. After removal of 0 bases from V and 1 base from J, the junction contained 2 bases not matched to a gene. CDR3 loop: CASSYSTSGFQETQYF. The CDR3 DNA reads as TGTGCCAGCAGTTACTCGACTAGCGGGTTCCAAGAGACCCAGTACTTC.